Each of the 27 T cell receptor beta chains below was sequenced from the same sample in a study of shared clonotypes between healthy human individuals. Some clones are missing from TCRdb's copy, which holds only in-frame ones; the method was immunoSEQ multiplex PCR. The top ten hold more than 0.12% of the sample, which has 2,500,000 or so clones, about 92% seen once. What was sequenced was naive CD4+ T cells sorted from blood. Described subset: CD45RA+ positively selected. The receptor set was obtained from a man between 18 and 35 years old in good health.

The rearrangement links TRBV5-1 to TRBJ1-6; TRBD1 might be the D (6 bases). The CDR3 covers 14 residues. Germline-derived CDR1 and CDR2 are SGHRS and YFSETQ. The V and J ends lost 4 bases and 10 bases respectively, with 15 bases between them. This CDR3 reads CASSVQGLESPLHF. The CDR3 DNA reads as TGCGCCAGCAGCGTACAGGGCCTTGAATCACCCCTCCACTTT.

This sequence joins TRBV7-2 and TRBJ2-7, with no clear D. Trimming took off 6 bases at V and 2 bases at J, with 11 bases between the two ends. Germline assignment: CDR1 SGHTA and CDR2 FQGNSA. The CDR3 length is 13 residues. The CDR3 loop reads CASSPTGPYEQYF. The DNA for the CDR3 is TGTGCCAGCAGTCCTACGGGCCCCTACGAGCAGTACTTC.

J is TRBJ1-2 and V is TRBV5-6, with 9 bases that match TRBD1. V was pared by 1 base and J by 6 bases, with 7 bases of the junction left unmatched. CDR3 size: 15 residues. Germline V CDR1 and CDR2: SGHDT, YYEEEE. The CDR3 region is CASSLRETGGNGYTF. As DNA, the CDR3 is TGTGCCAGCAGCTTGAGGGAGACAGGGGGTAATGGCTACACCTTC.

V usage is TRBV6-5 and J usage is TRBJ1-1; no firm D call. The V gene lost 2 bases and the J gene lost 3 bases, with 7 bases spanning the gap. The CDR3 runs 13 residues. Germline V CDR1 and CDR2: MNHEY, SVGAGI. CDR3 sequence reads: CASSYSRYTEAFF. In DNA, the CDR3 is TGTGCCAGCAGTTACAGCAGGTACACTGAAGCTTTCTTT.

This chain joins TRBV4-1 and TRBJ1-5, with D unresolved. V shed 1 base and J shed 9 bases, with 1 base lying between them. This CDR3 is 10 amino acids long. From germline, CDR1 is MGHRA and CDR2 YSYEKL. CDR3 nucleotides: TGCGCCAGCAGCCAAGGGCCCCAGCATTTT. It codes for CASSQGPQHF.

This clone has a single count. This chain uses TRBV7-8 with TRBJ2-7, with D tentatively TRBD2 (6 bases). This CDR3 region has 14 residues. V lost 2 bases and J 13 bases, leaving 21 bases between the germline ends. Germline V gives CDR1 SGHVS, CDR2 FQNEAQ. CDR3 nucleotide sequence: TGTGCCAGCAGCTTAAGCGGGTCAGTGAGCTACAGATACTTC. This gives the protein CASSLSGSVSYRYF.

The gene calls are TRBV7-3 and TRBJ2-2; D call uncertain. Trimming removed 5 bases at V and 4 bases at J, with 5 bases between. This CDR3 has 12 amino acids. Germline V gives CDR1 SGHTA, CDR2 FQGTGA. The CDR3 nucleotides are TGTGCCAGCAGCCCCCGCACCGGGGAGCTGTTTTTT. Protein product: CASSPRTGELFF.

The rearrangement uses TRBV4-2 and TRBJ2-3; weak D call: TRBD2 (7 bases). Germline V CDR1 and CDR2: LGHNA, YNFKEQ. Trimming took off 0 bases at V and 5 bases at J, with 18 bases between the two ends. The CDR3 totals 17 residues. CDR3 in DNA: TGTGCCAGCAGCCAAGATCGCCAGGGAGGGGGGGAAGATACGCAGTATTTT. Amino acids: CASSQDRQGGGEDTQYF.

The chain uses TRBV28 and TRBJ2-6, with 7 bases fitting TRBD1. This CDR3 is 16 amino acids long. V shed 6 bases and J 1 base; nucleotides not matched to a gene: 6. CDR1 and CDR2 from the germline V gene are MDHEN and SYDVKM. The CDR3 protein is CASRGQPKSGANVLTF. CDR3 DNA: TGTGCCAGCAGGGGACAGCCTAAATCTGGGGCCAACGTCCTGACTTTC.

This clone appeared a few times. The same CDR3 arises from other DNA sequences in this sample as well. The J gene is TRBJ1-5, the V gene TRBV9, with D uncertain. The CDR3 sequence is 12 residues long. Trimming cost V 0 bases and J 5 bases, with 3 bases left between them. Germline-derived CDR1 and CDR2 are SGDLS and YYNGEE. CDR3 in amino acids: CASSVGDQPQHF. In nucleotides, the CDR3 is TGTGCCAGCAGCGTAGGGGATCAGCCCCAGCATTTT.

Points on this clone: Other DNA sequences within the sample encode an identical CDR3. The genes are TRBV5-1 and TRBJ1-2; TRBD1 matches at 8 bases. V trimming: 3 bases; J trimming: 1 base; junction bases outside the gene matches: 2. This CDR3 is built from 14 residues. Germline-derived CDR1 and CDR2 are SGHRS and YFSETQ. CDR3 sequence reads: CASSSTGDNYGYTF. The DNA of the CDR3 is TGCGCCAGCAGCTCGACAGGGGATAACTATGGCTACACCTTC.

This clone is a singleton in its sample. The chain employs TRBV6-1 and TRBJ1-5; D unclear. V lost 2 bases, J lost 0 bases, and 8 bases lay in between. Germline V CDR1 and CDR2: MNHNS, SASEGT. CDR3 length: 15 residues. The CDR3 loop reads CASSERQLSNQPQHF. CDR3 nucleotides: TGTGCCAGCAGTGAAAGGCAGCTTAGCAATCAGCCCCAGCATTTT.

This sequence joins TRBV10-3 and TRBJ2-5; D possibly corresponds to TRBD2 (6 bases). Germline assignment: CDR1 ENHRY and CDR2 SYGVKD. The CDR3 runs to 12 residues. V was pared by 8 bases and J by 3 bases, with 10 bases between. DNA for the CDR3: TGTGCCATCGGGGACTCAAAAGAGACCCAGTACTTC. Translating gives CAIGDSKETQYF.

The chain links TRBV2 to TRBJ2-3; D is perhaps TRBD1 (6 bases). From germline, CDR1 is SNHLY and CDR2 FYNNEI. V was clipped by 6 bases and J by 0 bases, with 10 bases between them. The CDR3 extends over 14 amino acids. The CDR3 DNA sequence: TGTGCCAGCAGGGTCAGGGGTAGCACAGATACGCAGTATTTT. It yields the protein CASRVRGSTDTQYF.

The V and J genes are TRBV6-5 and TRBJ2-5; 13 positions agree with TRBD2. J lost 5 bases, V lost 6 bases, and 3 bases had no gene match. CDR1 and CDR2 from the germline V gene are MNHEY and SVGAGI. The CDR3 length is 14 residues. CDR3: CASRRLAGGETQYF. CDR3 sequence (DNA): TGTGCCAGCAGGCGACTAGCGGGAGGTGAGACCCAGTACTTC.

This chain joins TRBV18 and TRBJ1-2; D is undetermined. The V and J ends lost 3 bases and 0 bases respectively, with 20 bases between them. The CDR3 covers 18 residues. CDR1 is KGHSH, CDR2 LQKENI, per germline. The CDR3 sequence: CASSPLIRAQLANYGYTF. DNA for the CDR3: TGTGCCAGCTCACCGCTGATCCGGGCTCAGTTAGCTAACTATGGCTACACCTTC. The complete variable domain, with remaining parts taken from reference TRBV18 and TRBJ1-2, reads NAGVMQNPRHLVRRRGQEARLRCSPMKGHSHVYWYRQLPEEGLKFMVYLQKENIIDESGMPKERFSAEFPKEGPSILRIQQVVRGDSAAYFCASSPLIRAQLANYGYTFGSGTRLTVV.

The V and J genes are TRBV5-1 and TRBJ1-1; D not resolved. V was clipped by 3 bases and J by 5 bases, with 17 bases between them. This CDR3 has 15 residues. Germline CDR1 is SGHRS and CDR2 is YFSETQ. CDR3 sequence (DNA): TGCGCCAGCAGCTCGGAAGGGAGCATGGGGACTGAAGCTTTCTTT. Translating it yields CASSSEGSMGTEAFF.

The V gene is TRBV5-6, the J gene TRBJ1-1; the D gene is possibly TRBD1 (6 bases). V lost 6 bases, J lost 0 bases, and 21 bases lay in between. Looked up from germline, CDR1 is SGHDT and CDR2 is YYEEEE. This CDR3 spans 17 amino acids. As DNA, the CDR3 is TGTGCCAGCACCGCTTCCCGATCGGGGGCGCTGAACACTGAAGCTTTCTTT. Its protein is CASTASRSGALNTEAFF.

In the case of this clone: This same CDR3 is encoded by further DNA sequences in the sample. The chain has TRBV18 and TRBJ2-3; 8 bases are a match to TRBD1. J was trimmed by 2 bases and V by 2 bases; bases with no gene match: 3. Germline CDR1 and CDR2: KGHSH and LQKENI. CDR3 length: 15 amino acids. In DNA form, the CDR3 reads TGTGCCAGCTCACCAGGACAGGGATACACAGATACGCAGTATTTT. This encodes CASSPGQGYTDTQYF.

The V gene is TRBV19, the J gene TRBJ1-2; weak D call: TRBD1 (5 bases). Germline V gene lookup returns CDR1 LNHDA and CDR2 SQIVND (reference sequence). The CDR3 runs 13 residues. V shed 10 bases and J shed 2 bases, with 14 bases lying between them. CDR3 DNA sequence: TGTGCCACCCAAGAGACAGACAACTATGGCTACACCTTC. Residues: CATQETDNYGYTF.

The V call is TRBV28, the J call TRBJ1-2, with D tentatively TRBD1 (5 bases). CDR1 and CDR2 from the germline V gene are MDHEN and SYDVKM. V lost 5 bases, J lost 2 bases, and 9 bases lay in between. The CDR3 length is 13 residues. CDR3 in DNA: TGTGCCAGCAGTGTAGCAGGGAACTATGGCTACACCTTC. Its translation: CASSVAGNYGYTF.

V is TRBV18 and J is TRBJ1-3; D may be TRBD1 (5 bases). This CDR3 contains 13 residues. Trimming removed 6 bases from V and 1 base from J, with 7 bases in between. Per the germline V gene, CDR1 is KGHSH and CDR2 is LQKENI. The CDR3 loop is CASSGTSGNTIYF. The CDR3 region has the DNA TGTGCCAGCTCTGGGACTTCTGGAAACACCATATATTTT.

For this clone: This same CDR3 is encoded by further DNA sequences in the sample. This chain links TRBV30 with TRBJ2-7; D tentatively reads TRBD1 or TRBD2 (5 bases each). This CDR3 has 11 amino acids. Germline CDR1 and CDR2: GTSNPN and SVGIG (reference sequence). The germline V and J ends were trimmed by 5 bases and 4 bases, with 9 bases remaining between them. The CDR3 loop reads CAWGDGYEQYF. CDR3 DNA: TGTGCCTGGGGGGACGGATACGAGCAGTACTTC.

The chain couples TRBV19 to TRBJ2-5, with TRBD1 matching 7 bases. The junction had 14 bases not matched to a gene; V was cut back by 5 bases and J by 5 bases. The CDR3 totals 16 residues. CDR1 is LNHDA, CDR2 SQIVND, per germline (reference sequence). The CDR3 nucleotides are TGTGCCAGTAGTGTGGGACAGCCTCTCGGTTTGGAGACCCAGTACTTC. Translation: CASSVGQPLGLETQYF.

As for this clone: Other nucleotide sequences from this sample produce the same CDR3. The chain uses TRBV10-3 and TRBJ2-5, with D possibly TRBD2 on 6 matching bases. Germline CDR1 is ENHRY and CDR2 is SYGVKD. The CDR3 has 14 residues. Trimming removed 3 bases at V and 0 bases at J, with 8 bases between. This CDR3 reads CAISDGGYQETQYF. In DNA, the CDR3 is TGTGCCATCAGTGACGGGGGTTACCAAGAGACCCAGTACTTC.

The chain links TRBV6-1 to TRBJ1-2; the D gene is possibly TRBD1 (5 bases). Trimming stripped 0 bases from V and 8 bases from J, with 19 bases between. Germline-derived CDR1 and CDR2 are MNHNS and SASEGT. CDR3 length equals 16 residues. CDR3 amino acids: CASSEAFWDSTEGYTF. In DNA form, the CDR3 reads TGTGCCAGCAGTGAAGCGTTTTGGGACTCAACGGAGGGCTACACCTTC.

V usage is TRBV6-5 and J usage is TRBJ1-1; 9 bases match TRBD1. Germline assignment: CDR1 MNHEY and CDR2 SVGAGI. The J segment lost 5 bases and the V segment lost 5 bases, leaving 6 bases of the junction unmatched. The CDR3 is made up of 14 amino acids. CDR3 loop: CASSPQGAVTEAFF. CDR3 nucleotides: TGTGCCAGCAGTCCACAGGGGGCTGTTACTGAAGCTTTCTTT.